The clone carrying this TCR beta chain was seen more than once but under ten times. Germline CDR1 SEHNR, CDR2 FQNEAQ (reference sequence). Trimming took 5 bases from V and 4 from J, leaving 17 bases between them. This CDR3 contains 16 residues. This record belongs to a study of graft-versus-host responses after intestinal transplantation. Processed graft tissue released its intraepithelial and lamina propria lymphocytes. Assay used: immunoSEQ multiplex PCR; TCRdb lists only in-frame clones, some missing. The repertoire holds roughly 4,100 clones, approximately 79% seen once, with 7% to 8% in the top ten.

Source: ileum tissue, taken 17 days after transplant. This chain joins TRBV7-9 and TRBJ1-4, with D possibly matching TRBD1 (5 bases). The TCR comes from a human patient who received an intestinal transplant, so some T cells may come from the graft donor. The CDR3 DNA reads TGTGCCAGCAGCCCTCACGGAGACAGTCTTAATGAAAAACTGTTTTTT. Translated: CASSPHGDSLNEKLFF.